This passage covers 18 T cell receptor beta chains from one sample sequenced in a study of T cells in localized non-small cell lung cancer (dated by TCRdb to 2018 to 2020). Preparation of the library involved the immunoSEQ multiplex PCR assay. TCRdb retrieved this table from immuneACCESS and kept in-frame rearrangements only. Not all clones are present; in checked studies, unresolved V genes account for under half, and no reason is known for the remainder. The sample table contains 9,000 or so clones; only one count was recorded for around 90% of them. Jointly, the top ten make up approximately 7.5% of the sample. The sequencing used peripheral blood, collected before any cancer treatment. The receptors here all came from a woman aged 35 to 70 with stage I squamous cell lung carcinoma.

The rearrangement uses TRBV10-3 and TRBJ1-6; no definite D call. The CDR3 sequence is 13 residues long. Per the germline V gene, CDR1 is ENHRY and CDR2 is SYGVKD. The V and J ends lost 10 bases and 9 bases respectively, with 16 bases between them. The CDR3 loop is CASSIDGGSPLHF. CDR3 bases: TGTGCCAGCAGCATTGATGGTGGTTCACCCCTCCACTTT.

The rearrangement uses TRBV30 and TRBJ1-6; D is ambiguous. Trimming pared 0 bases from V and 4 bases from J, leaving 10 bases between. Germline V gene lookup returns CDR1 GTSNPN and CDR2 SVGIG (reference sequence). The CDR3 spans 15 residues. The CDR3 DNA sequence: TGTGCCTGGAGTGTGGGCAGCTCATATAATTCACCCCTCCACTTT. It is translated as CAWSVGSSYNSPLHF.

The V call is TRBV14, the J call TRBJ2-3, with D possibly matching TRBD2 (6 bases). The CDR3 runs 15 residues. V was shortened by 2 bases and J by 1 base, with 10 bases between the two germline ends. Germline-derived CDR1 and CDR2 are SGHDN and FVKESK. CDR3 amino acids: CASSQWGVGTDTQYF. The CDR3 DNA reads as TGTGCCAGCAGCCAATGGGGGGTTGGCACAGATACGCAGTATTTT.

The chain recombines TRBV18 with TRBJ1-1; TRBD1 aligns across 8 bases. V shed 6 bases and J 3 bases; nucleotides not matched to a gene: 9. The CDR3 has 15 amino acids. Germline loops: CDR1 KGHSH, CDR2 LQKENI. The CDR3 region is CASSQRTGRDTEAFF. CDR3 in DNA: TGTGCCAGCTCCCAACGGACAGGGAGGGACACTGAAGCTTTCTTT.

The chain has TRBV18 and TRBJ1-2; no reliable D call. Trimming pared 0 bases from V and 7 bases from J, leaving 15 bases between. The germline V gene encodes CDR1 KGHSH and CDR2 LQKENI. This CDR3 is built from 15 residues. CDR3 DNA: TGTGCCAGCTCACCACCGTGGCAGGCCCTCTCTGGCTACACCTTC. Translation: CASSPPWQALSGYTF.

This chain links TRBV5-1 with TRBJ2-5; D is unresolved. This CDR3 spans 15 amino acids. Trimming stripped 4 bases from V and 3 bases from J, with 16 bases between. The germline V gene has CDR1 SGHRS and CDR2 YFSETQ. CDR3 nucleotides: TGCGCCAGCAGCGACCCGGTAGAGCCCGAAGAGACCCAGTACTTC. Its protein product is CASSDPVEPEETQYF.

The CDR3 region has the DNA TGTGCCAGCAGGCCTACTGCTACAGGGGGCGATTCAGATACGCAGTATTTT. Translation: CASRPTATGGDSDTQYF. This rearrangement joins TRBV5-4 to TRBJ2-3; TRBD1 aligns across 9 bases. This CDR3 region has 17 residues. Germline CDR1 is SGHNT and CDR2 is YYREEE (reference sequence). Losses at the gene ends were 5 bases for V and 4 bases for J; bases not matched to a gene: 14. The variable domain in full, completed from reference TRBV5-4 and TRBJ2-3, reads ETGVTQSPTHLIKTRGQQVTLRCSSQSGHNTVSWYQQALGQGPQFIFQYYREEENGRGNFPPRFSGLQFPNYSSELNVNALELDDSALYLCASRPTATGGDSDTQYFGPGTRLTVL.

Comments on this clone: One end of the junction varies from germline; a read error may be responsible. This sequence joins TRBV5-1 and TRBJ1-1; no definite D call. The CDR3 is made up of 12 amino acids. Germline lookup yields CDR1 SGHRS and CDR2 YFSETQ. The CDR3 bases are TGCGCCAGCGGCTTGGGCAACACTGAAGCTTTCTTT. Its protein is CASGLGNTEAFF.

This chain uses TRBV30 with TRBJ1-5, with TRBD1 matching 8 bases. From germline, CDR1 is GTSNPN and CDR2 SVGIG (reference sequence). CDR3 size: 14 residues. Trimming cost V 2 bases and J 7 bases; bases outside gene matches: 7. This CDR3 is CAWSRRQGWQPQHF. The DNA of the CDR3 is TGTGCCTGGAGTAGGAGACAGGGGTGGCAGCCCCAGCATTTT.

This chain links TRBV6-6 with TRBJ1-5; 9 bases match TRBD1. This CDR3 region has 15 residues. With V trimmed by 6 bases and J by 1 base, 4 bases remained unmatched. The germline V gene has CDR1 MNHNY and CDR2 SVGAGI (reference sequence). The CDR3 sequence: CASRNGQGSNQPQHF. The DNA for the CDR3 is TGTGCCAGCAGGAATGGACAGGGGAGCAATCAGCCCCAGCATTTT.

The chain employs TRBV4-2 and TRBJ2-7; no definite D call. The CDR3 consists of 14 residues. V was trimmed by 0 bases and J by 3 bases, leaving 9 bases between them. Germline V lookup: CDR1 LGHNA, CDR2 YNFKEQ. The CDR3 protein is CASSQDRWLYEQYF. The CDR3 region has the DNA TGTGCCAGCAGCCAAGATCGGTGGCTCTACGAGCAGTACTTC.

V and J are TRBV19 and TRBJ1-3; D gene ambiguous. The CDR3 has 18 residues. Trimming removed 7 bases from V and 0 bases from J, with 22 bases in between. Germline V gene sequence: CDR1 LNHDA, CDR2 SQIVND (reference sequence). CDR3 in amino acids: CASTYAFRRVNSGNTIYF. DNA of the CDR3: TGTGCCAGTACCTACGCCTTTCGACGGGTCAACTCTGGAAACACCATATATTTT. The full variable domain, completed using reference TRBV19 and TRBJ1-3, is DGGITQSPKYLFRKEGQNVTLSCEQNLNHDAMYWYRQDPGQGLRLIYYSQIVNDFQKGDIAEGYSVSREKKESFPLTVTSAQKNPTAFYLCASTYAFRRVNSGNTIYFGEGSWLTVV.

This chain joins TRBV15 and TRBJ1-1; 7 nucleotides match TRBD1. This CDR3 contains 16 residues. CDR1 and CDR2 from the germline V gene are LNHNV and YYDKDF (reference sequence). The trim removed 3 bases at V and 0 bases at J, leaving 7 bases unmatched. The CDR3 sequence: CATSRENRGVNTEAFF. The CDR3 region has the DNA TGTGCCACCAGCAGGGAAAACAGGGGAGTGAACACTGAAGCTTTCTTT.

The CDR3 coding sequence is TGCGCCAGCAGCTCTACAGGGTCGGCTGGAAACACCATATATTTT. Protein sequence: CASSSTGSAGNTIYF. This chain joins TRBV5-1 and TRBJ1-3; possibly TRBD1 for D (6 bases). The V and J ends lost 3 bases and 2 bases respectively, with 12 bases between them. This CDR3 contains 15 residues. The germline V gene has CDR1 SGHRS and CDR2 YFSETQ.

The rearrangement uses TRBV2 and TRBJ1-5; maybe TRBD1 (6 bases). The CDR3 extends over 14 amino acids. The germline gives CDR1 SNHLY, CDR2 FYNNEI. Trimming cost V 6 bases and J 5 bases, with 14 bases left between them. The CDR3 DNA is TGTGCCAGCAGCCCCGCGACAGGAGATCAGCCCCAGCATTTT. Translation: CASSPATGDQPQHF.

This chain uses TRBV18 with TRBJ1-1, with 7 bases aligning to TRBD1. V shed 5 bases and J 5 bases; nucleotides not matched to a gene: 5. In germline, CDR1 is KGHSH, CDR2 LQKENI. The CDR3 length is 13 residues. Written as DNA, the CDR3 is TGTGCCAGCTCAGGGGCAGGGGGTACTGAAGCTTTCTTT. Protein product: CASSGAGGTEAFF.

This clone was counted once. Here the CDR3 reads CASRRQGAVTGELFF. As DNA, the CDR3 is TGTGCCAGCAGGAGACAGGGGGCCGTCACCGGGGAGCTGTTTTTT. The J gene is TRBJ2-2, the V gene TRBV27, with 10 bases fitting TRBD1. Per the germline V gene, CDR1 is MNHEY and CDR2 is SMNVEV (reference sequence). V shed 6 bases and J 4 bases; nucleotides not matched to a gene: 5. This CDR3 contains 15 residues.

This clone showed up just once. The chain is built from TRBV18 and TRBJ1-1; the D is unclear. Trimming took off 2 bases at V and 1 base at J, with 5 bases between the two ends. The length of the CDR3 is 13 residues. From germline, CDR1 is KGHSH and CDR2 LQKENI. The CDR3 nucleotides read TGTGCCAGCTCACCAGGAGGGAACACTGAAGCTTTCTTT. Translated: CASSPGGNTEAFF.